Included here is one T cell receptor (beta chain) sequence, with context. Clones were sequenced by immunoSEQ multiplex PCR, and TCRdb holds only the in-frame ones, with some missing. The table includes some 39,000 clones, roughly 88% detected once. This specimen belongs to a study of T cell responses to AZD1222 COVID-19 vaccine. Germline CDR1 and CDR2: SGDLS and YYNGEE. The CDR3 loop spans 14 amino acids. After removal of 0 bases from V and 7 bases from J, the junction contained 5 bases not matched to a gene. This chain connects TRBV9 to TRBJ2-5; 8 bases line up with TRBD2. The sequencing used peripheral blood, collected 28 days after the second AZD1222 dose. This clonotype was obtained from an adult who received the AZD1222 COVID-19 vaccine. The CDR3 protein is CASSVGLAGRTQYF. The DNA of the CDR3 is TGTGCCAGCAGCGTAGGGCTAGCGGGCAGGACCCAGTACTTC.